One and the same sample provided the 21 T cell receptor beta chains below, sequenced in a study of CD8 T cells in ankylosing spondylitis. General study findings and limits: For ankylosing spondylitis blood, a TCR beta motif of several highly homologous variants appeared characteristic.

Each CDR3 protein gets one entry after TCRdb re-called the 5' RACE reads with MiXCR. Among about 840,000 distinct CDR3 sequences listed, about 10% were seen once. Their recognized antigens are unknown. The sample was blood, either unsorted or a sorted T cell fraction (not recorded which). The receptors come from a male donor with ankylosing spondylitis.

This clonotype was counted only a few times. The rearrangement links TRBV24-1 to TRBJ2-3, with TRBD2 identical over 7 bases. The trim removed 4 bases at V and 2 bases at J, leaving 5 bases unmatched. Germline CDR1 reads KGHDR; CDR2 reads SFDVKD. The CDR3 runs to 15 residues. The CDR3 region has the DNA TGTGCCACCAGTGACTCTAGCGGCGTCACAGATACGCAGTATTTT. It specifies CATSDSSGVTDTQYF.

The table lists this clonotype with a few counts. The chain has TRBV11-3 and TRBJ2-1; D is perhaps TRBD1 or TRBD2 (5 bases each). The CDR3 runs to 16 residues. The V gene lost 0 bases and the J gene lost 0 bases, with 9 bases spanning the gap. Germline V CDR1 and CDR2: SGHNT, YENEEA. The CDR3 protein is CASSLEGVGSYNEQFF. The CDR3 DNA reads TGTGCCAGCAGCTTAGAGGGGGTAGGCTCCTACAATGAGCAGTTCTTC.

J is TRBJ1-2 and V is TRBV5-1, with 10 bases fitting TRBD1. J lost 8 bases, V lost 0 bases, and 7 bases had no gene match. Looked up from germline, CDR1 is SGHRS and CDR2 is YFSETQ. The CDR3 has 15 residues. CDR3 amino acids: CASSLGSGTGDGYTF. CDR3 nucleotides: TGCGCCAGCAGCTTGGGATCCGGGACAGGGGACGGCTACACCTTC.

The chain is built from TRBV29-1 and TRBJ2-5; 10 bases align to TRBD2. Germline lookup yields CDR1 SQVTM and CDR2 ANQGSEA. Losses at the gene ends were 6 bases for V and 5 bases for J; bases not matched to a gene: 12. The CDR3 covers 15 residues. As DNA, the CDR3 is TGCAGCGTAGCGGGAGGGGGGGTATTTATGGAGACCCAGTACTTC. Its translation: CSVAGGGVFMETQYF.

The rearrangement joins TRBV24-1 to TRBJ2-2, with 9 bases that match TRBD1. Per the germline V gene, CDR1 is KGHDR and CDR2 is SFDVKD. Losses at the gene ends were 6 bases for V and 5 bases for J; bases not matched to a gene: 3. CDR3 length: 14 residues. The DNA for the CDR3 is TGTGCCACCAGTTCCGGGACAGGGACCGGGGAGCTGTTTTTT. It translates to CATSSGTGTGELFF.

Only a few counts were recorded for this clonotype. This rearrangement joins TRBV10-2 to TRBJ2-1, with 7 bases that match TRBD2. This CDR3 contains 15 residues. V shed 7 bases, J shed 4 bases, and the junction held 10 bases outside the gene matches. From germline, CDR1 is WSHSY and CDR2 SAAADI. The CDR3 reads CASTGLRGLYNEQFF. Here the CDR3 DNA reads TGCGCCAGCACGGGTTTGCGGGGGTTATACAATGAGCAGTTCTTC.

The chain joins TRBV5-1 to TRBJ1-4; D is possibly TRBD1 (6 bases). Germline V gene sequence: CDR1 SGHRS, CDR2 YFSETQ. The CDR3 has 15 residues. V lost 4 bases and J lost 8, with 18 bases in between. As DNA, the CDR3 is TGCGCCAGCAGCATAGGACAGTTTGGTGGAGAAAAACTGTTTTTT. Its translation: CASSIGQFGGEKLFF. Together with reference TRBV5-1 and TRBJ1-4, the CDR3 gives the full variable domain: KAGVTQTPRYLIKTRGQQVTLSCSPISGHRSVSWYQQTPGQGLQFLFEYFSETQRNKGNFPGRFSGRQFSNSRSEMNVSTLELGDSALYLCASSIGQFGGEKLFFGSGTQLSVL.

Only a few counts were recorded for this clonotype. The gene calls are TRBV3-1 and TRBJ1-2, with D perhaps matching TRBD1 (5 bases). Trimming removed 0 bases at V and 6 bases at J, with 11 bases between. CDR1 is LGHDT, CDR2 YNNKEL, per germline (reference sequence). CDR3 length equals 14 residues. CDR3 residues: CASSQESEGNGYTF. CDR3 DNA: TGTGCCAGCAGCCAAGAAAGTGAGGGGAATGGCTACACCTTC.

This clonotype was detected a few times. The J gene is TRBJ1-4, the V gene TRBV29-1; D is uncertain. CDR3 length equals 12 residues. The ends were cut back, 3 bases at V and 5 bases at J, with 7 bases in the middle. Germline values: CDR1 SQVTM, CDR2 ANQGSEA. CDR3 DNA sequence: TGCAGCGTTGAGGCAGGAAATGAAAAACTGTTTTTT. Translated, it gives CSVEAGNEKLFF.

The rearrangement joins TRBV20-1 to TRBJ1-5; D gene uncertain. V dropped 4 bases and J dropped 0 bases, with 7 bases sitting between them. The germline gives CDR1 DFQATT, CDR2 SNEGSKA (reference sequence). The CDR3 is 13 amino acids. The CDR3 nucleotides read TGCAGTGCTATCCAGGATAGCAATCAGCCCCAGCATTTT. Amino acids: CSAIQDSNQPQHF.

The CDR3 protein is CASSSTIRDSDSPLHF. As DNA, the CDR3 is TGTGCCAGCAGTTCTACAATCCGGGACAGTGATTCACCCCTCCACTTT. The chain joins TRBV7-8 to TRBJ1-6; 7 positions match TRBD1. This CDR3 is 16 amino acids long. The V segment lost 6 bases and the J segment 8 bases; nucleotides outside the gene matches: 13. Germline values: CDR1 SGHVS, CDR2 FQNEAQ.

This chain links TRBV6-2 or TRBV6-3 with TRBJ1-5, with D possibly being TRBD1 (6 bases). CDR1 and CDR2 from the germline V gene are MNHEY and SVGEGT. Trimming pared 2 bases from V and 7 bases from J, leaving 9 bases between. CDR3 size: 13 residues. This chain's CDR3 is CASSYPQGQPQHF. The CDR3 nucleotides are TGTGCCAGCAGTTACCCTCAGGGGCAGCCCCAGCATTTT.

The V and J genes are TRBV18 and TRBJ2-1; 7 nucleotides align to TRBD2. The CDR3 has 15 residues. Unmatched junction bases numbered 5, after V lost 6 bases and J lost 0 bases. CDR1 KGHSH and CDR2 LQKENI come from the germline V gene. CDR3 DNA sequence: TGTGCCAGCTCCCCTACTAGCGACTCCTACAATGAGCAGTTCTTC. Its translation: CASSPTSDSYNEQFF.

This clonotype appeared a few times. The J gene is TRBJ2-3, the V gene TRBV4-1; 10 bases are a match to TRBD2. From germline, CDR1 is MGHRA and CDR2 YSYEKL. After removal of 2 bases from V and 6 bases from J, the junction contained 14 bases not matched to a gene. The CDR3 is 18 amino acids. The chain's CDR3 is CASSQILGEREGKDTQYF. CDR3 in DNA: TGCGCCAGCAGCCAAATTTTGGGCGAGCGGGAGGGGAAGGATACGCAGTATTTT.

The V gene is TRBV20-1, the J gene TRBJ2-2; no clear D gene. Germline V CDR1 and CDR2: DFQATT, SNEGSKA (reference sequence). V shed 3 bases and J shed 0 bases, with 8 bases lying between them. The CDR3 has 14 amino acids. The chain's CDR3 is CSARAAANTGELFF. The CDR3 bases are TGCAGTGCTAGGGCCGCAGCGAACACCGGGGAGCTGTTTTTT.

This sequence joins TRBV20-1 and TRBJ2-3; 12 bases match TRBD1. The V gene's germline CDR1 is DFQATT and CDR2 SNEGSKA (reference sequence). There are 15 residues in the CDR3. V lost 4 bases and J lost 1; bases outside the gene matches: 3. As DNA, the CDR3 is TGCAGTGCTACCGGGACAGGGGGCCGCACAGATACGCAGTATTTT. Translating it yields CSATGTGGRTDTQYF.

The rearrangement joins TRBV20-1 to TRBJ1-2; no firm D call. V lost 6 bases, J lost 5 bases, and 13 bases lay in between. The CDR3 is 12 residues long. Per germline, CDR1 DFQATT and CDR2 SNEGSKA (reference sequence). In DNA form, the CDR3 reads TGCAGTGCAATAAGGTCTGAGTATGGCTACACCTTC. The encoded protein is CSAIRSEYGYTF.

This clonotype was picked up many times. The rearrangement links TRBV5-5 to TRBJ1-2; the D is unclear. Trimming took 0 bases from V and 8 from J, leaving 20 bases between them. Germline lookup yields CDR1 SGHKS and CDR2 YYEKEE (reference sequence). The CDR3 extends over 16 amino acids. Written as DNA, the CDR3 is TGTGCCAGCAGCTTGGTGCCGGCGCGCGCGGTTGACGGCTACACCTTC. Translated: CASSLVPARAVDGYTF.

This clonotype was observed a few times. The rearrangement joins TRBV12-3 or TRBV12-4 to TRBJ2-3, with unresolved D. Trimming removed 6 bases from V and 10 bases from J, with 17 bases in between. The CDR3 is 13 residues long. CDR3 sequence reads: CASSPTAENSQYF. CDR3 nucleotide sequence: TGTGCCAGCAGCCCGACCGCAGAAAACTCGCAGTATTTT.

This clonotype has at least ten counts. The V and J genes are TRBV29-1 and TRBJ2-7; no clear D. Deletions cut 4 bases from V and 3 bases from J, with 4 bases between. This CDR3 is built from 10 residues. Germline V CDR1 and CDR2: SQVTM, ANQGSEA. The CDR3 DNA reads TGCAGCGTTGGGGTCTACGAGCAGTACTTC. Its protein product is CSVGVYEQYF.

Ten or more counts support this clonotype. V usage is TRBV5-1 and J usage is TRBJ1-6, with D possibly TRBD1 on 6 matching bases. V was pared by 1 base and J by 7 bases, with 15 bases between. Germline V gene data show CDR1 as SGHRS and CDR2 as YFSETQ. The CDR3 sequence is 16 residues long. The CDR3 region has the DNA TGCGCCAGCAGCTTGTATGGAGGGGGAAGAAATTCACCCCTCCACTTT. Encoded protein: CASSLYGGGRNSPLHF.